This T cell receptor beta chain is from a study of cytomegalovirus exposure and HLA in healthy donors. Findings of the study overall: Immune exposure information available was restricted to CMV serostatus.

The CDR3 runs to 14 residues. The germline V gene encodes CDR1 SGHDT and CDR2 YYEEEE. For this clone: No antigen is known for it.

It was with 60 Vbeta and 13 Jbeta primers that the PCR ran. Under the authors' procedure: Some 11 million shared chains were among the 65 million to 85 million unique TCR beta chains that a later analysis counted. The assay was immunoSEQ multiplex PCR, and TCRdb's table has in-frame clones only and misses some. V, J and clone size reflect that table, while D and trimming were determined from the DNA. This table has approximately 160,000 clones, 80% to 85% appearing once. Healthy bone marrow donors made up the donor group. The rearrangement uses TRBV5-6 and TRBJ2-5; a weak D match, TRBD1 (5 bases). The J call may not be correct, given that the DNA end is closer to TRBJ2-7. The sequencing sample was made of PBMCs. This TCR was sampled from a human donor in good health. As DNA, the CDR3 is TGTGCCAGCAGCTTGCTCGACAGTGTTTACGAGCAGTACTTC. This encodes CASSLLDSVYEQYF.